This T cell receptor (beta chain) was sequenced during a study of OX40 agonist ivuxolimab in advanced cancers. As for the study in general: Every 2 weeks, patients got intravenous ivuxolimab at one of six dose levels (0.01-10 mg/kg). Among those enrolled, mean age was around 60 years (range roughly 23 to 79) and about 79% were male. Study-wide findings and caveats: Among T cells, CD8+ cells averaged more expanded clones than CD4+ cells. In a subset of nonresponders, normalized T-cell clonal expansion was also low.

CDR3 size: 13 residues. In germline, CDR1 is ENHRY, CDR2 SYGVKD. V was pared by 6 bases and J by 3 bases, with 3 bases of the junction left unmatched. Profiling relied on immunoSEQ multiplex PCR, and the TCRdb table lists in-frame clones only, not all of them. The sample lists around 60,000 clones; around 85% were seen once. This clone has a handful of counts. The antigen is not known. The clonotype was recovered from an adult with an advanced solid tumor such as melanoma, head and neck, liver or kidney cancer. The chain has TRBV10-3 and TRBJ2-7; 9 bases line up with TRBD1. The material was CD4+ or CD8+ T cells sorted from blood, obtained in a trial of the OX40 agonist ivuxolimab. CDR3 protein: CAIRGQGIYEQYF. Written as DNA, the CDR3 is TGTGCCATCAGGGGACAGGGTATCTACGAGCAGTACTTC.